This TCR beta chain was retrieved from a study of T-cell memory formation after mild COVID-19 listed by TCRdb under 2021. Regarding the study in general: TCR sequence clusters from the two donors were found to be largely donor specific. In a couple of donors, T-cell clones that expanded and contracted after mild COVID-19 were tracked by sequencing TCRalpha and TCRbeta repertoires over time. Two young, previously healthy adult volunteers made up the cohort, one male and one female. Results and caveats for the whole study, not just this receptor: Contracting CD4+ clones were located mainly in the CM and EM memory subsets, whereas CD8+ clones were found to be enriched in EMRA. From day 15 to 85, contracting clones showed balanced CD4/CD8 phenotypes, whereas a second wave of clones that expanded from day 15 to 37 leaned towards CD4+. The detection of some responding clones in pre-infection memory suggests that pre-existing cross-reactive memory T cells joined the SARS-CoV-2 response. The study covered only two mild cases, and larger cohorts including severe cases with pre-infection samples were considered necessary. Whether the second-wave clones peaking on day 37 were SARS-CoV-2 specific was not confirmed.

Ficoll-Paque density gradient centrifugation was the method used to isolate PBMCs. V was cut back by 5 bases and J by 6 bases, leaving a gap of 14 bases between them. As encoded in the germline V gene, CDR1 is SGHTA while CDR2 is FQGNSA. Inclusive of the bounding cysteine and phenylalanine, the CDR3 is 14 residues long. Only the CDR3 portion is preserved as DNA: 42 bases, with reading frame beginning at the first base. This clonotype was counted ten times or more. It has no known antigen specificity. Within one base of it there is no much larger clone, and no base qualities were kept. The sequencing machine was an Illumina NovaSeq 6000. TCRalpha and TCRbeta cDNA libraries were constructed by 5'RACE with constant-segment primers, with sample barcodes and unique molecular identifiers being introduced. RNA was extracted from every sample with Trizol reagent. Libraries were amplified in two PCR steps, with a second sample barcode and Illumina TruSeq adapters added in the second step. The libraries were sequenced on an Illumina NovaSeq using 2 x 150 bp paired-end reads. Per the original workflow: The reads were demultiplexed and collapsed into UMI-guided consensus sequences using migec v1.2.7. Using mixcr v2.1.11, the UMI consensuses were aligned to TRA and TRB V and J templates and assembled into clonotypes. A clonotype was counted as expanded or contracted only if both edgeR and NoisET called the change significant, with noise models trained on biological replicates. edgeR calls used a false discovery rate-adjusted p below 0.01 and a log2 fold-change threshold of 1. As an exploratory analysis of dynamics, max-normalized trajectories of the 1000 most abundant clonotypes were examined with PCA combined with hierarchical clustering. Separately sequenced CD4+ and CD8+ repertoires were used to assign the CD4 or CD8 phenotype of responding clones. TCRdb reprocessed the public reads (quality trimming at Q25 with fastp, clone calling with MiXCR) and kept in-frame beta chains. Every CDR3 protein is listed once, alongside the most common genes and DNA of its rows. TCRdb, not the original authors, processed these V and J calls. The sample records around 320,000 distinct CDR3 sequences, 13% to 15% of which are singletons. Together, the top ten hold roughly 21% of the sample.

The sequencing input was PBMCs or a T cell subset sorted from them (not recorded which). The chain was built from TRBV7-2 and TRBJ2-4; tentative D gene TRBD2, with 5 bases matching. This receptor was identified in a man between 18 and 35 years old who had mild COVID-19 (a few samples of this study predate the infection). The sample titles of this study are shuffled in the database, so cell type and time point are left out; the donor was told from shared clones. The CDR3 corresponds to CASSGGQDRNIQYF. The nucleotide sequence reads TGTGCCAGCAGCGGAGGCCAGGACCGAAACATTCAGTACTTC.